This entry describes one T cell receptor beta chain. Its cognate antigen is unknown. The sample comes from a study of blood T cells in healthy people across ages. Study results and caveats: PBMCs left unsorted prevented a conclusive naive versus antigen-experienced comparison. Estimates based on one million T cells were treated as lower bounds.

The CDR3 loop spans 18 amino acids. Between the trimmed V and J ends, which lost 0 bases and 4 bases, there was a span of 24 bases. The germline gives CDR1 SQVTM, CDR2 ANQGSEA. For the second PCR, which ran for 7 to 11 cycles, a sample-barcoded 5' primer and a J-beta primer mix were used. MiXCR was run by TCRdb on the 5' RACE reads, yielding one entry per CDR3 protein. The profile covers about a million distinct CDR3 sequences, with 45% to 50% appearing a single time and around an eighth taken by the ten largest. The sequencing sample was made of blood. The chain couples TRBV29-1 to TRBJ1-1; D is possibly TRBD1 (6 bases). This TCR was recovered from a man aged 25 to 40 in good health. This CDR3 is CSVEDWTDWVWTGTEAFF. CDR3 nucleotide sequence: TGCAGCGTTGAAGATTGGACAGATTGGGTGTGGACGGGCACTGAAGCTTTCTTT. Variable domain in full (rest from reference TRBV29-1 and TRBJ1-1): SAVISQKPSRDICQRGTSLTIQCQVDSQVTMMFWYRQQPGQSLTLIATANQGSEATYESGFVIDKFPISRPNLTFSTLTVSNMSPEDSSIYLCSVEDWTDWVWTGTEAFFGQGTRLTVV.